This paragraph reports one TCR beta chain. Its ends do not fully match the called genes, so a read error is possible. The data originate from a study of shared clonotypes between healthy human individuals. Several immunoSEQ plates received, in even portions, the genomic DNA of each subset. This table comes from immunoSEQ multiplex PCR, and its TCRdb copy is limited to in-frame clones, with some not included. Here the sample spans approximately 2,300,000 clones, about nine tenths being singletons. The CDR3 length is 14 residues. Per the germline V gene, CDR1 is SGHTA and CDR2 is FQGNSA. What was sequenced was naive CD4+ T cells from PBMCs. Subset described: CD45RA+ positively selected. The TCR originated in a man aged 18 to 35 in good health. Some clones in this sample may be carry-over from other donors' samples. The chain couples TRBV7-2 to TRBJ1-2; 7 positions match TRBD1. The CDR3 DNA reads TGTGCCAGCAGCTTAGGAGGGGGCGCATATGACTACACCTTC. Amino acids: CASSLGGGAYDYTF. The full variable domain, its missing parts supplied by reference TRBV7-2 and TRBJ1-2, is GAGVSQSPSNKVTEKGKDVELRCDPISGHTALYWYRQSLGQGLEFLIYFQGNSAPDKSGLPSDRFSAERTGGSVSTLTIQRTQQEDSAVYLCASSLGGGAYDYTFGSGTRLTVV.